Presented here are 9 T cell receptor beta chains from one specimen sequenced in a study of blood T cell repertoires in COVID-19. Generated by immunoSEQ multiplex PCR, the TCRdb table keeps only in-frame clones and is missing some. The sample gives about 120,000 clones, approximately 87% of which show up once; 25% to 35% is in the top ten. The specimen sequenced was peripheral blood. The origin of the receptors is a woman in her 70s with acute or convalescent COVID-19.

The chain has TRBV27 and TRBJ2-6; 9 bases are shared with TRBD1. The CDR3 consists of 15 residues. Germline assignment: CDR1 MNHEY and CDR2 SMNVEV (reference sequence). V lost 5 bases, J lost 5 bases, and 4 bases stayed unmatched. The CDR3 DNA reads as TGTGCCAGCAGTCCCGGGACAGGGAGGGCCAACGTCCTGACTTTC. This codes for CASSPGTGRANVLTF.

The chain is built from TRBV13 and TRBJ1-1, with 9 bases aligning to TRBD1. Trimming took 3 bases from V and 2 from J; bases not matched to a gene: 7. CDR3 length equals 16 residues. From germline, CDR1 is PRHDT and CDR2 FYEKMQ (reference sequence). The CDR3 nucleotides are TGTGCCAGCAGCTTCGGACAGGGGCCACTTAACACTGAAGCTTTCTTT. It encodes CASSFGQGPLNTEAFF. The full variable domain, with the rest looked up from reference TRBV13 and TRBJ1-1, is AAGVIQSPRHLIKEKRETATLKCYPIPRHDTVYWYQQGPGQDPQFLISFYEKMQSDKGSIPDRFSAQQFSDYHSELNMSSLELGDSALYFCASSFGQGPLNTEAFFGQGTRLTVV.

This clone was picked up one time. In DNA form, the CDR3 reads TGCGCCTCCGACCGTGGAGGGCCCTCCTACAATGAGCAGTTCTTC. Protein product: CASDRGGPSYNEQFF. This chain uses TRBV5-1 with TRBJ2-1, with D perhaps matching TRBD2 (6 bases). Germline V gives CDR1 SGHRS, CDR2 YFSETQ. Trimming stripped 10 bases from V and 0 bases from J, with 17 bases between. The CDR3 is 15 residues long.

V and J are TRBV7-3 and TRBJ2-7; 9 bases match TRBD1. Trimming cost V 5 bases and J 2 bases; bases outside gene matches: 4. The germline V gene encodes CDR1 SGHTA and CDR2 FQGTGA. This CDR3 spans 14 amino acids. This CDR3 reads CASSVGTGPYEQYF. As DNA, the CDR3 is TGTGCCAGCAGCGTGGGGACAGGGCCCTACGAGCAGTACTTC.

This clone was observed a handful of times. This sequence joins TRBV18 and TRBJ1-6, with TRBD1 identical over 12 bases. The CDR3 is 18 amino acids. With V trimmed by 3 bases and J by 10 bases, 13 bases remained unmatched. Germline CDR1 reads KGHSH; CDR2 reads LQKENI. CDR3 sequence: CASSPGTGGVGGESPLHF. CDR3 nucleotides: TGTGCCAGCTCACCCGGGACAGGGGGCGTTGGGGGAGAATCACCCCTCCACTTT.

This chain uses TRBV6-5 with TRBJ1-6; possibly TRBD1 for D (6 bases). The CDR3 has 15 amino acids. V gave up 6 bases and J gave up 3 bases, with 12 bases separating them. CDR1 and CDR2 (germline): MNHEY, SVGAGI. This CDR3 reads CASSPDRLYNSPLHF. The CDR3 bases are TGTGCCAGCAGCCCAGACAGGCTCTATAATTCACCCCTCCACTTT.

V is TRBV7-3 and J is TRBJ1-3; TRBD1 agrees at 7 bases. Germline trimming cut 2 bases from V and 7 bases from J; bases unmatched to any gene: 8. Germline CDR1 is SGHTA and CDR2 is FQGTGA. This CDR3 is built from 15 residues. CDR3 region: CASSLLEGARNTIYF. CDR3 bases: TGTGCCAGCAGCTTATTGGAGGGGGCTAGGAACACCATATATTTT.

The CDR3 spells CASNPSRISYGYTF. For the CDR3, the DNA is TGTGCCAGCAATCCCTCGAGGATTAGCTATGGCTACACCTTC. V is TRBV6-5 and J is TRBJ1-2; no clear D. Trimming stripped 7 bases from V and 4 bases from J, with 16 bases between. CDR1 MNHEY and CDR2 SVGAGI come from the germline V gene. The CDR3 runs 14 residues.

The chain links TRBV15 to TRBJ1-6, with 7 bases fitting TRBD1. The CDR3 is 16 residues long. In germline, CDR1 is LNHNV, CDR2 YYDKDF (reference sequence). V lost 0 bases to trimming and J lost 10 bases; unmatched junction nucleotides: 9. As DNA, the CDR3 is TGTGCCACCAGCAGAGATAAGGGGGCGCTTCCATCACCCCTCCACTTT. It specifies CATSRDKGALPSPLHF.